A selection of T cell receptor beta chains follows, all from one sample in a study of blood T cell repertoires in COVID-19. Libraries were prepared by immunoSEQ multiplex PCR; TCRdb keeps only in-frame clonotypes and omits some of them. The sample carries about 200,000 clones, about 90% recorded once. Material: PBMCs or T cells enriched from blood (not recorded which). The receptors stem from a woman aged 18-29 years who had recovered from COVID-19. CDR3s include the opening cysteine and the closing phenylalanine or tryptophan. Each record gives: clone size, J gene, D gene, V gene, CDR3 DNA, CDR3 protein. A D gene is named only where the DNA matches it firmly. The size of a clone is reported for some rows only, either as once, few or many, or as a class for expanded clones.

abundance: once; j_gene: TRBJ2-1; d_gene: TRBD2; v_gene: TRBV30; CDR3nt: TGTGCCTGGAATCTAGCGGGGGGGCCACACAATGAGCAGTTCTTC; CDR3aa: CAWNLAGGPHNEQFF
abundance: .; j_gene: TRBJ2-3; d_gene: TRBD2; v_gene: TRBV7-9; CDR3nt: TGTGCCAGCAGCTTACTTAGCGGGGGGGCAGGGGATACGCAGTATTTT; CDR3aa: CASSLLSGGAGDTQYF
abundance: .; j_gene: TRBJ2-1; d_gene: .; v_gene: TRBV6-1; CDR3nt: TGTGCCAGCAGTGAAACCCCCCCGGACAACTACAATGAGCAGTTCTTC; CDR3aa: CASSETPPDNYNEQFF
abundance: .; j_gene: TRBJ1-5; d_gene: .; v_gene: TRBV10-3; CDR3nt: TGTGCCATCAGTGAGTCAGGAGCGAGTCAGCCCCAGCATTTT; CDR3aa: CAISESGASQPQHF
abundance: .; j_gene: TRBJ1-2; d_gene: .; v_gene: TRBV4-2; CDR3nt: TGTGCCAGCAGCACGGCGGACAAAGCTAACTATGGCTACACCTTC; CDR3aa: CASSTADKANYGYTF
abundance: .; j_gene: TRBJ2-7; d_gene: TRBD2; v_gene: TRBV28; CDR3nt: TGTGCCAGCCGCCCGGGCGGGGGGTCCTACGAGCAGTACTTC; CDR3aa: CASRPGGGSYEQYF
abundance: .; j_gene: TRBJ2-5; d_gene: .; v_gene: TRBV27; CDR3nt: TGTGCCAGCAGTTTAGGAAGGGGTGAGACCCAGTACTTC; CDR3aa: CASSLGRGETQYF
abundance: .; j_gene: TRBJ2-1; d_gene: TRBD2; v_gene: TRBV6-4; CDR3nt: TGTGCCAGCAGTGACGCCACGGGCGGGGGGTCCGATGAGCAGTTCTTC; CDR3aa: CASSDATGGGSDEQFF
abundance: .; j_gene: TRBJ1-5; d_gene: .; v_gene: TRBV5-5; CDR3nt: TGTGCCAGCAGCTTAACGGGAGACCTTAATCAGCCCCAGCATTTT; CDR3aa: CASSLTGDLNQPQHF
abundance: .; j_gene: TRBJ2-1; d_gene: TRBD1; v_gene: TRBV19; CDR3nt: TGTGCCAGTAGTAGGGCGGGACAGGGACCATTTAGCTCCTACAATGAGCAGTTCTTC; CDR3aa: CASSRAGQGPFSSYNEQFF
abundance: .; j_gene: TRBJ1-4; d_gene: .; v_gene: TRBV6-1; CDR3nt: TGTGCCAGCAGTGATACAGGGTTCGAAAAACTGTTTTTT; CDR3aa: CASSDTGFEKLFF
abundance: .; j_gene: TRBJ2-7; d_gene: .; v_gene: TRBV5-1; CDR3nt: TGCGCCAGCAGCTTGGCCGATCAGGGGCCCTCCCTAGAAGAGCAGTACTTC; CDR3aa: CASSLADQGPSLEEQYF
abundance: once; j_gene: TRBJ1-3; d_gene: TRBD1; v_gene: TRBV29-1; CDR3nt: TGCAGCGTTGGTCACCGCGGGACAGGGGGCGCGTTGGTTGGAAACATCATATATTTT; CDR3aa: CSVGHRGTGGALVGNIIYF
abundance: .; j_gene: TRBJ1-1; d_gene: .; v_gene: TRBV7-6; CDR3nt: TGTGCCAGCAGCAAACAGGGTGGCACTGAAGCTTTCTTT; CDR3aa: CASSKQGGTEAFF
abundance: .; j_gene: TRBJ1-6; d_gene: .; v_gene: TRBV10-3; CDR3nt: TGTGCCATACGGACAGTTATAAACTCACCCCTCCACTTT; CDR3aa: CAIRTVINSPLHF
abundance: .; j_gene: TRBJ2-2; d_gene: .; v_gene: TRBV24-1; CDR3nt: TGTGCCACCAGTGATGTAGTTGCCGGGGAGCTGTTTTTT; CDR3aa: CATSDVVAGELFF
abundance: .; j_gene: TRBJ2-1; d_gene: TRBD1; v_gene: TRBV25-1; CDR3nt: TGTGCCAGCAGTGGGACAGGCGCCTACAATGAGCAGTTCTTC; CDR3aa: CASSGTGAYNEQFF
abundance: few; j_gene: TRBJ1-5; d_gene: TRBD1; v_gene: TRBV27; CDR3nt: TGTGCCAGCAGACCCCAGGGGGGCAATCAGCCCCAGCATTTT; CDR3aa: CASRPQGGNQPQHF
abundance: once; j_gene: TRBJ2-5; d_gene: TRBD1; v_gene: TRBV5-5; CDR3nt: TGTGCCAGCAGCTTGGCACCCCATAGGGGGCAGGAACAAGAGACCCAGTACTTC; CDR3aa: CASSLAPHRGQEQETQYF
abundance: .; j_gene: TRBJ1-2; d_gene: TRBD1; v_gene: TRBV19; CDR3nt: TGTGCCAGTAGCACGTGGGGACAGGAGTTTAACTATGGCTACACCTTC; CDR3aa: CASSTWGQEFNYGYTF
abundance: .; j_gene: TRBJ1-1; d_gene: .; v_gene: TRBV6-1; CDR3nt: TGTGCCAGCAGTGATAAGGGGCGAGCTTTCTTT; CDR3aa: CASSDKGRAFF
abundance: .; j_gene: TRBJ1-1; d_gene: TRBD1; v_gene: TRBV10-2; CDR3nt: TGCGCCAGCAGTGAGAACAGGGGAACTGAAGCTTTCTTT; CDR3aa: CASSENRGTEAFF
abundance: .; j_gene: TRBJ1-1; d_gene: TRBD1; v_gene: TRBV27; CDR3nt: TGTGCCAGCAGTTTTAGCCGGGACAGGGCGCCGTCGGCTTTCTTT; CDR3aa: CASSFSRDRAPSAFF